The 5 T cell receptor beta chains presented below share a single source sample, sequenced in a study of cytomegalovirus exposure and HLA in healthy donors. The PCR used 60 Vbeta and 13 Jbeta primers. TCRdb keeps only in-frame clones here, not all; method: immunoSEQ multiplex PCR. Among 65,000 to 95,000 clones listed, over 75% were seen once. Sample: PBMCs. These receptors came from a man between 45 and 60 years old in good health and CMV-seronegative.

The CDR3 nucleotides are TGTGCCAGTAGTGGTCCGAGGACAGGGGGAGATGCTTTCTTT. Its translation: CASSGPRTGGDAFF. This chain connects TRBV19 to TRBJ1-1; 10 nucleotides align to TRBD1. The CDR3 is 14 amino acids. V lost 5 bases, J lost 11 bases, and 11 bases stayed unmatched. CDR1 and CDR2 (germline): LNHDA, SQIVND (reference sequence).

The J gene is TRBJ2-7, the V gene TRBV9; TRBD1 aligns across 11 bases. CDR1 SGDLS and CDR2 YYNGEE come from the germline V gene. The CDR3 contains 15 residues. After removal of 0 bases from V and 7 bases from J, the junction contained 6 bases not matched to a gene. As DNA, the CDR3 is TGTGCCAGCAGCGTAGGAAGGACAGGGGGCGAAGAGCAGTACTTC. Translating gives CASSVGRTGGEEQYF.

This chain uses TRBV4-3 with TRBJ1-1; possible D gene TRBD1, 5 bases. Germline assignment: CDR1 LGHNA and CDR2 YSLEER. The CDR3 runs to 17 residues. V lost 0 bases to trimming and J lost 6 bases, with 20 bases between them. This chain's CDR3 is CASSQDHDQLGGAEAFF. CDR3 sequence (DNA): TGCGCCAGCAGCCAAGACCACGACCAACTCGGGGGTGCTGAAGCTTTCTTT.

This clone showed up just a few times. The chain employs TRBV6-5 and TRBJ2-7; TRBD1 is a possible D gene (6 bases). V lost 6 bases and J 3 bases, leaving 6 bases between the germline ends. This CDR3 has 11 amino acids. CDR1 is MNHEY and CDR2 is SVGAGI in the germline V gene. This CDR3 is CASRDSYEQYF. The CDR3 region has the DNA TGTGCCAGCAGGGACAGCTACGAGCAGTACTTC.

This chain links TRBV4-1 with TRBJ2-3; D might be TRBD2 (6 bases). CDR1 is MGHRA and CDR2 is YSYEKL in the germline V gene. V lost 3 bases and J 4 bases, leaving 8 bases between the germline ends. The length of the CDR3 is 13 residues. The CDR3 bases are TGCGCCAGCAGCCACGGAGGGGCAGATACGCAGTATTTT. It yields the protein CASSHGGADTQYF.